This T cell receptor beta chain derives from a study of lymphopenia after photon versus proton radiotherapy (dated by TCRdb to between 2018 and 2021). Looking at the study overall: In patients with gastrointestinal tumors who developed high-grade lymphopenia, the study compared the immunological effects of photon radiation therapy with those of proton radiation therapy. The cohort comprised 20 patients with gastrointestinal tumors who received either photon or proton therapy and then developed lymphopenia. The study was designed to characterize how the impact on the immune system differs between the two radiation modalities.

The library came from the immunoSEQ multiplex PCR assay. Deep sequencing of rearranged TCR beta loci, alongside multiparametric flow cytometry, was used to profile T cell repertoires. TCRdb obtained this table from immuneACCESS and retained in-frame rearrangements with V and J assigned. These tables miss some clones; where compared with another copy, unresolved V genes account for less than half of the shortfall, and the remainder is unexplained. This sample gives 65,000 or so clones in total; roughly 87% of them show up just once. Together, the top ten hold about 13% of the sample. With respect to this clone: Its target antigen remains unknown. No qualities accompany the bases; no much larger clone lies one base away.

CDR1 and CDR2 are drawn from the germline V gene: SGDLS, YYNGEE. V is shortened by 4 bases, J by 4 bases, and the region joining them spans 17 bases. Inclusive of the bounding cysteine and phenylalanine, the CDR3 is 16 residues long. Only the CDR3 portion is preserved as DNA: 48 bases, with reading frame beginning at the first base. Paper-wide results and their limitations: Across the cohort, among patients who died, a greater drop in TCR diversity after the nadir was inversely correlated with overall survival time. After the lymphocyte count nadir, photon-treated repertoires showed oligoclonal expansion, especially of CD8+ Temra cells, which drove the drop in diversity. The authors looked at the survival association only in patients who died, and they framed better survival with proton therapy as a possibility rather than a demonstrated result. Relative stability during treatment was observed in proton-treated patients, whereas loss of naive T cells and TCR diversity and gain of effector/memory populations were observed in photon-treated patients.

The specimen comprised peripheral blood, sampled from a patient treated with proton-based radiotherapy. This TCR was sampled from a man older than 75 with esophageal cancer. Rearrangement joined TRBV9 to TRBJ2-2; TRBD1 is possibly the D segment (5 matching bases). The DNA sequence follows: TGTGCCAGCAGCCCTATGGGGCAGGGCGGCACCGGGGAGCTGTTTTTT. It translates to CASSPMGQGGTGELFF.